This T cell receptor beta chain was sequenced in a study of cytomegalovirus exposure and HLA in healthy donors. The germline V gene has CDR1 MNHNS and CDR2 SASEGT. Trimming pared 7 bases from V and 2 bases from J, leaving 18 bases between. This CDR3 spans 15 amino acids. Researchers ran the PCR with 60 Vbeta and 13 Jbeta primers. The repertoire was sequenced with immunoSEQ multiplex PCR; TCRdb's copy has only in-frame clones and lacks some. The repertoire holds over 150,000 clones, with roughly 80% as singletons. General study findings and limits: Association of 15,000 to 20,000 TCR beta sequences with HLA alleles was found at 0.05 false discovery rate in a later analysis.

For this clone: Its target is not known.

Those who donated were healthy bone marrow donors. The gene calls are TRBV6-1 and TRBJ2-7; weak D call: TRBD1 (5 bases). The TCR sequence derives from a male donor in good health and CMV-seronegative. The sequenced material came from PBMCs. The CDR3 nucleotides read TGTGCCAGCAAGACGGACACTTTATCTACCTACGAGCAGTACTTC. Amino acid sequence: CASKTDTLSTYEQYF.